Listed here is a single T cell receptor (beta chain). Its antigen has not been determined. No much larger clonotype is one base removed from it; base qualities were not supplied. This sample is part of a study of T cell repertoires in cytomegalovirus infection (dated by TCRdb to 2018 to 2020). In the study overall: Because public TCR beta signatures pointed to carriage of CMV infection together with the matching HLA type, the HLA type of each donor mattered for the analysis. General conclusions and limits of the study: In both this cohort and an independent cohort of some 350 donors, the cumulative frequency of public TCR beta family members distinguished carriers of CMV infection plus the relevant HLA type. In the ex vivo response, HLA-C-restricted CMV-specific TCR beta clonotypes were dominant, and in two of eight donors the single most frequent clonotype came from this HLA-C-restricted group.

CDR1 MDHEN and CDR2 SYDVKM are derived from the germline V gene. Taken from cysteine to phenylalanine, the CDR3 has 14 residues. The sequence is cut down to CDR3 DNA, 42 bases in frame from base 1. Trimming removed 6 bases from V and 10 bases from J, leaving 19 bases between the germline ends. Sequencer: Illumina HiSeq 1500. The raw public data were reprocessed by TCRdb itself: fastp quality trimming at Q25, MiXCR clonotype calling, in-frame beta chains only. Identical CDR3 proteins give one entry, which carries the most common genes and DNA. This sample comprises approximately 500,000 distinct CDR3 sequences, approximately 15% of them detected only once. 20% to 30% of the sample goes to the ten largest clones.

The TCR comes from a human donor in good health (CMV status not recorded). Some clones in this sample may be carry-over from other donors' samples. Sequencing was carried out using CD8+ T cells from PBMCs. The receptor chain draws on TRBV28 and TRBJ1-5; TRBD1 might be the D gene, on 5 matching bases. The CDR3 protein is CASRGDSALSPQHF. Read as DNA, the sequence is TGTGCCAGCAGGGGGGACTCGGCCCTCTCACCCCAGCATTTT.